These 15 T cell receptor beta chains were all obtained from the same sample, sequenced in a study of blood T cell repertoires in COVID-19. Produced via immunoSEQ multiplex PCR; TCRdb's table is partial and in-frame only. The data hold 200,000 to 250,000 clones, with 65% to 85% observed a single time. Sequenced sample: peripheral blood. These TCRs come from a woman in her twenties or thirties who had recovered from COVID-19.

The chain recombines TRBV2 with TRBJ2-1, with 12 bases lining up with TRBD2. CDR1 is SNHLY and CDR2 is FYNNEI in the germline V gene. The CDR3 sequence is 18 residues long. With 8 bases clipped from V and 0 bases from J, the junction kept 11 bases outside the gene matches. The CDR3 DNA is TGTGCCAGCTCTCCGTCTAGCGGGAGGGTAAGCTCCTACAATGAGCAGTTCTTC. Its protein is CASSPSSGRVSSYNEQFF.

The rearrangement links TRBV11-2 to TRBJ1-2; the match to TRBD1 covers 7 bases. With V trimmed by 5 bases and J by 7 bases, 10 bases remained unmatched. Germline CDR1 and CDR2: SGHAT and FQNNGV. The CDR3 spans 14 residues. The chain's CDR3 is CASSEFRGSSGYTF. The CDR3 region has the DNA TGTGCCAGCAGCGAATTCAGGGGGAGTAGTGGCTACACCTTC. The complete variable domain, with remaining parts taken from reference TRBV11-2 and TRBJ1-2, reads EAGVAQSPRYKIIEKRQSVAFWCNPISGHATLYWYQQILGQGPKLLIQFQNNGVVDDSQLPKDRFSAERLKGVDSTLKIQPAKLEDSAVYLCASSEFRGSSGYTFGSGTRLTVV.

The V and J genes are TRBV4-2 and TRBJ1-5; D is uncertain. Germline values: CDR1 LGHNA, CDR2 YNFKEQ. The ends were cut back, 1 base at V and 4 bases at J, with 8 bases in the middle. The CDR3 sequence is 14 residues long. The CDR3 loop is CASSQVTPNQPQHF. The CDR3 DNA is TGTGCCAGCAGCCAAGTGACACCAAATCAGCCCCAGCATTTT.

The chain combines TRBV25-1 with TRBJ1-2, with D maybe TRBD1 (6 bases). CDR3 length: 14 amino acids. Trimming pared 4 bases from V and 7 bases from J, leaving 16 bases between. CDR1 is MGHDK and CDR2 is SYGVNS in the germline V gene. The CDR3 nucleotides are TGTGCCAGCAGTGTGGACAGCACCTGGGGTGGCTACACCTTC. Encoded protein: CASSVDSTWGGYTF.

This chain joins TRBV10-1 and TRBJ2-3; tentatively, D is TRBD2 (6 bases). Trimming took off 5 bases at V and 0 bases at J, with 15 bases between the two ends. This CDR3 has 16 residues. CDR1 WNHNN and CDR2 SYGVQD come from the germline V gene (reference sequence). CDR3 loop: CASSPGGGGSTDTQYF. As DNA, the CDR3 is TGCGCCAGCAGTCCCGGGGGAGGCGGGAGCACAGATACGCAGTATTTT.

The chain is built from TRBV6-5 and TRBJ2-1; perhaps TRBD1 as D (5 bases). The CDR3 sequence is 14 residues long. Germline lookup yields CDR1 MNHEY and CDR2 SVGAGI. V lost 6 bases and J lost 5, with 14 bases in between. For the CDR3, the DNA is TGTGCCAGCAGGGTGGGGCAGGGCGACAATGAGCAGTTCTTC. Translation: CASRVGQGDNEQFF.

With respect to this clone: A read error may account for a junction end that differs from germline. J is TRBJ2-1 and V is TRBV7-7; D not resolved. Germline lookup yields CDR1 SSHAT and CDR2 FNYEAQ (reference sequence). The CDR3 sequence is 13 residues long. Here the CDR3 reads CASSYLGGDEQFF. In DNA form, the CDR3 reads TGTGCTAGCAGCTACCTCGGCGGCGATGAGCAGTTCTTC.

The chain employs TRBV19 and TRBJ2-7, with 9 bases matching TRBD1. Trimming took 2 bases from V and 3 from J; bases not matched to a gene: 5. Germline values: CDR1 LNHDA, CDR2 SQIVND (reference sequence). The CDR3 sequence is 15 residues long. The CDR3, as DNA: TGTGCCAGTAGTATATTCCTGGGACAGGGCTACGAGCAGTACTTC. Its translation is CASSIFLGQGYEQYF.

This clone came up once. This chain joins TRBV27 and TRBJ1-1; D perhaps matches TRBD1 (5 bases). Trimming shortened V by 5 bases and J by 0 bases, and 10 bases separated the two germline ends. The CDR3 covers 14 residues. Germline CDR1 MNHEY, CDR2 SMNVEV (reference sequence). In DNA, the CDR3 is TGTGCCAGCAGTGGGTGGGGCCTGAACACTGAAGCTTTCTTT. Translated: CASSGWGLNTEAFF.

The chain has TRBV20-1 and TRBJ2-7, with D possibly being TRBD2 (6 bases). This CDR3 has 15 residues. Germline V CDR1 and CDR2: DFQATT, SNEGSKA (reference sequence). V lost 3 bases and J lost 2, with 17 bases in between. The CDR3 DNA reads as TGCAGTGCTAGTAGGGCCCCGAGCGGGCCCTACGAGCAGTACTTC. Translating it yields CSASRAPSGPYEQYF.

V is TRBV2 and J is TRBJ2-7; 8 nucleotides match TRBD1. This CDR3 has 13 residues. Germline lookup yields CDR1 SNHLY and CDR2 FYNNEI. V lost 4 bases, J lost 4 bases, and 3 bases stayed unmatched. CDR3 nucleotide sequence: TGTGCCAGCAGTGGGACAGGGACTTACGAGCAGTACTTC. Its translation is CASSGTGTYEQYF.

About this clone itself: Other DNA variants within this sample encode the same CDR3. The chain combines TRBV9 with TRBJ1-3, with D unresolved. Looked up from germline, CDR1 is SGDLS and CDR2 is YYNGEE. The CDR3 covers 14 residues. V was shortened by 0 bases and J by 1 base, with 5 bases between the two germline ends. CDR3 loop: CASSVADSGNTIYF. The CDR3 coding sequence is TGTGCCAGCAGCGTAGCAGATTCTGGAAACACCATATATTTT.

The table lists this clone with a count of one. The chain links TRBV30 to TRBJ2-1; 12 nucleotides match TRBD2. The CDR3 is 16 amino acids. V dropped 4 bases and J dropped 8; count of bases not matched to a gene: 12. Germline CDR1 and CDR2: GTSNPN and SVGIG (reference sequence). CDR3 sequence: CAWKSPLAGGQDEQFF. The CDR3 DNA follows: TGTGCCTGGAAGTCCCCGCTAGCGGGAGGGCAGGATGAGCAGTTCTTC.

The chain recombines TRBV25-1 with TRBJ2-1; the match to TRBD2 covers 8 bases. CDR3 length: 11 amino acids. V was pared by 8 bases and J by 8 bases, with 2 bases of the junction left unmatched. Germline V gene sequence: CDR1 MGHDK, CDR2 SYGVNS. The CDR3 spells CASLTSDEQFF. CDR3 in DNA: TGTGCCAGCTTGACTAGCGATGAGCAGTTCTTC.

The gene calls are TRBV4-2 and TRBJ2-3; D not certain. V lost 3 bases, J lost 14 bases, and 21 bases lay in between. The germline V gene encodes CDR1 LGHNA and CDR2 YNFKEQ. The CDR3 is 14 residues long. CDR3 loop: CASSQPLEGPLVYF. The CDR3 nucleotides read TGTGCCAGCAGCCAGCCCCTAGAAGGCCCTTTAGTGTATTTT.